This TCR beta chain was obtained from a study of cytomegalovirus exposure and HLA in healthy donors. Study-level points and caveats: There were under 200 TCR beta chains listed as cytomegalovirus-associated.

In the case of this clone: The antigen remains unidentified.

Repertoires were generated with immunoSEQ multiplex PCR, while TCRdb's copy carries only in-frame clones and drops some. The table records some 140,000 clones, approximately 86% of them present only once. The CDR3 contains 15 residues. Germline V lookup: CDR1 MNHNY, CDR2 SVGAGI (reference sequence). V was pared by 6 bases and J by 4 bases, with 18 bases between. This chain links TRBV6-6 with TRBJ1-2; TRBD1 is a possible D gene (5 bases). The clonotype was recovered from a young man in good health and CMV-seropositive. Sequenced: PBMCs. The CDR3 spells CASSMGTDGGYGYTF. The CDR3 bases are TGTGCCAGCAGCATGGGGACCGACGGGGGCTATGGCTACACCTTC.